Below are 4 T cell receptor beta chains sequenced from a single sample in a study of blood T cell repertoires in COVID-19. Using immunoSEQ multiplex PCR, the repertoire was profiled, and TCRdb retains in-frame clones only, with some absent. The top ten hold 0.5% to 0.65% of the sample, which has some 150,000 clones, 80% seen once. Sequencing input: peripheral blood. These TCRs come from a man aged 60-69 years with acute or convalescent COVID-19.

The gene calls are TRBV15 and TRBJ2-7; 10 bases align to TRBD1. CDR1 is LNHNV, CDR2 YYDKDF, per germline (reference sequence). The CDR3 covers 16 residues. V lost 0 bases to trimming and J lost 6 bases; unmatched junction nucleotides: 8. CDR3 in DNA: TGTGCCACCAGCAGAGATCTCGCCGGGACAGGGGCCGAGCAGTACTTC. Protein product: CATSRDLAGTGAEQYF.

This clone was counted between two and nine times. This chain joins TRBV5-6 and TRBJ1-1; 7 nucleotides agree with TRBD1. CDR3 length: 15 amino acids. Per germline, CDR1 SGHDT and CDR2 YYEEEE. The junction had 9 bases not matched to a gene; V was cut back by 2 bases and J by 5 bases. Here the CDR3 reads CASSFLQGWRTEAFF. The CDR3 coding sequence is TGTGCCAGCAGCTTCCTACAGGGGTGGCGAACTGAAGCTTTCTTT.

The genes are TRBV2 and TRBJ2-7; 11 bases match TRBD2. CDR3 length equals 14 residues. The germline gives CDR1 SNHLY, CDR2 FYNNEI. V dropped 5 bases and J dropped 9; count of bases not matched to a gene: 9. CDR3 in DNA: TGTGCCAGCAGTCGGACTAGCGGGTTGGATGGGCAGTACTTC. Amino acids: CASSRTSGLDGQYF.

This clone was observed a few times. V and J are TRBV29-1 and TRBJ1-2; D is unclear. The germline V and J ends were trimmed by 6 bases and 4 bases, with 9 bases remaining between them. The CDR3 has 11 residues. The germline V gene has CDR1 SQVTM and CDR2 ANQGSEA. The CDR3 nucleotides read TGCAGCGTCGGGTCATCCTATGGCTACACCTTC. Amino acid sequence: CSVGSSYGYTF.